Following are 19 T cell receptor beta chains from one sample sequenced in a study of regulatory T cells in long-lasting Graves disease. This sample's time point: newly diagnosed GD, antithyroid drugs for less than 3 months. With RNA extracted from PBMCs as input, the TCR library was made. Relying on iRepertoire HTBI primers and Arm-PCR of CDR3 regions, the team built TCR beta libraries. Each CDR3 protein gets one entry after TCRdb re-called the multiplex PCR reads with MiXCR. The sample lists some 560,000 distinct CDR3 sequences, 16% seen once, with around 25% in the top ten. This sample also belongs to another study, concerning T cells in Graves' hyperthyroidism and ophthalmopathy.

The sample consisted of peripheral blood mononuclear cells (PBMCs), taken at new diagnosis, from a patient treated with antithyroid drugs. Receptors were obtained from a woman aged 35-60 years with Graves disease.

This clonotype turned up a few times. The chain carries TRBV29-1 and TRBJ1-2; D perhaps matches TRBD1 (5 bases). This CDR3 is built from 15 residues. CDR1 SQVTM and CDR2 ANQGSEA come from the germline V gene. V lost 3 bases to trimming and J lost 5 bases, with 19 bases between them. The chain's CDR3 is CSVERPGGTGYGYTF. Here the CDR3 DNA reads TGCAGCGTTGAGAGGCCAGGTGGGACGGGGTATGGCTACACCTTC.

The rearrangement uses TRBV2 and TRBJ1-1, with D unresolved. CDR3 length: 13 residues. Trimming removed 7 bases at V and 2 bases at J, with 11 bases between. Germline assignment: CDR1 SNHLY and CDR2 FYNNEI. The DNA for the CDR3 is TGTGCCAGCAACCCTCTCGGTAACACTGAAGCTTTCTTT. Amino acid sequence: CASNPLGNTEAFF.

This clonotype occurred many times. J is TRBJ1-5 and V is TRBV7-2; D gene ambiguous. Germline V lookup: CDR1 SGHTA, CDR2 FQGNSA. The CDR3 spans 15 residues. V lost 3 bases and J lost 1, with 10 bases in between. In DNA form, the CDR3 reads TGTGCCAGCAGCTTCAGCCCGGGGAGCAATCAGCCCCAGCATTTT. Translated: CASSFSPGSNQPQHF.

This clonotype was seen more than once but under ten times. A much more abundant neighbour one base away suggests this may be a read error. The rearrangement links TRBV6-5 to TRBJ1-2; D unclear. Germline values: CDR1 MNHEY, CDR2 SVGAGI. The CDR3 loop spans 13 amino acids. V shed 2 bases and J shed 3 bases, with 7 bases lying between them. CDR3 residues: CASSYGEDYGYTF. DNA for the CDR3: TGTGCCAGCAGTTACGGGGAGGACTATGGCTACACCTTC.

This clonotype was seen repeatedly, ten times or more. The CDR3 loop is CATSDFRGYHNEQFF. In DNA, the CDR3 is TGTGCCACCAGTGATTTTCGGGGCTACCACAATGAGCAGTTCTTC. The rearrangement joins TRBV24-1 to TRBJ2-1; D possibly uses TRBD1 or TRBD2 (5 bases each). The V end was cut by 1 base, the J end by 5 bases, with 11 bases between. The CDR3 runs to 15 residues. Per the germline V gene, CDR1 is KGHDR and CDR2 is SFDVKD.

In this sample, this clonotype turned up many times. The rearrangement uses TRBV12-3 or TRBV12-4 and TRBJ2-2; the D call may be TRBD1 or TRBD2 (5 bases each). With 10 bases removed from V and 0 bases from J, the gap between germline ends came to 12 bases. The CDR3 extends over 14 amino acids. CDR3 loop: CAIKGRTNTGELFF. The CDR3 nucleotides read TGTGCCATCAAGGGACGGACGAACACCGGGGAGCTGTTTTTT.

This clonotype has ten or more counts. The chain carries TRBV9 and TRBJ1-2; D is possibly TRBD1 (5 bases). This CDR3 has 15 amino acids. The V end lost 0 bases, the J end lost 3 bases, and 12 bases lay between the germline ends. Germline V CDR1 and CDR2: SGDLS, YYNGEE. The CDR3 nucleotides are TGTGCCAGCAGCGTAGTAATCGACAGTGACTATGGCTACACCTTC. This codes for CASSVVIDSDYGYTF.

This clonotype was counted many times. The V and J genes are TRBV12-3 or TRBV12-4 and TRBJ2-1; tentative D call: TRBD2 (6 bases). V shed 4 bases and J shed 2 bases, with 21 bases lying between them. CDR3 size: 18 residues. Written as DNA, the CDR3 is TGTGCCAGCAGTTACTCGCTTGGTGGAGGGCTCCCCTACAATGAGCAGTTCTTC. Its protein is CASSYSLGGGLPYNEQFF.

In this sample, this clonotype turned up many times. The chain recombines TRBV3-1 with TRBJ1-6; tentative D call: TRBD1 (5 bases). V was clipped by 4 bases and J by 7 bases, with 8 bases between them. The CDR3 length is 13 residues. CDR1 and CDR2 from the germline V gene are LGHDT and YNNKEL (reference sequence). CDR3: CASSPHRNSPLHF. The CDR3 nucleotides are TGTGCCAGCAGCCCCCACAGGAATTCACCCCTCCACTTT. The full variable domain, completed using reference TRBV3-1 and TRBJ1-6, is DTAVSQTPKYLVTQMGNDKSIKCEQNLGHDTMYWYKQDSKKFLKIMFSYNNKELIINETVPNRFSPKSPDKAHLNLHINSLELGDSAVYFCASSPHRNSPLHFGNGTRLTVT.

About this clonotype: A much larger clone lies a single base off, so this may be a read error. The CDR3 reads CATSESGTGNEAFF. As DNA, the CDR3 is TGTGCCACCAGTGAGTCGGGGACAGGAAATGAAGCTTTCTTT. The chain joins TRBV10-3 to TRBJ1-1, with 8 bases that match TRBD1. This CDR3 is 14 amino acids long. The germline V gene encodes CDR1 ENHRY and CDR2 SYGVKD.

This clonotype was detected a few times. The chain is built from TRBV9 and TRBJ2-7, with 7 nucleotides matching TRBD1. This CDR3 has 15 amino acids. The V and J ends lost 3 bases and 6 bases, in that order; junction bases with no gene match: 12. CDR1 is SGDLS, CDR2 YYNGEE, per germline. CDR3: CASSARQGMDGEQYF. The DNA of the CDR3 is TGTGCCAGCAGCGCCAGACAGGGCATGGACGGCGAGCAGTACTTC.

This clonotype occurred many times. CDR3 bases: TGTGCCAGCAGTTACGTGCGGGGGGCCTATGAGCAGTTCTTC. Amino acids: CASSYVRGAYEQFF. The V and J genes are TRBV6-5 and TRBJ2-1, with TRBD2 identical over 8 bases. Looked up from germline, CDR1 is MNHEY and CDR2 is SVGAGI. V trimming: 2 bases; J trimming: 8 bases; junction bases outside the gene matches: 5. This CDR3 has 14 residues.

The sample holds many counts of this clonotype. The chain employs TRBV13 and TRBJ1-6; perhaps TRBD1 as D (6 bases). Germline V lookup: CDR1 PRHDT, CDR2 FYEKMQ (reference sequence). The CDR3 contains 14 residues. The V and J ends lost 4 bases and 5 bases respectively, with 9 bases between them. The chain's CDR3 is CASSSQGDNSPLHF. The CDR3 region has the DNA TGTGCCAGCAGCTCACAGGGTGATAATTCACCCCTCCACTTT.

This clonotype came up many times. V and J are TRBV30 and TRBJ2-5, with unresolved D. The germline V gene encodes CDR1 GTSNPN and CDR2 SVGIG (reference sequence). The V and J ends lost 5 bases and 1 base respectively, with 11 bases between them. This CDR3 spans 13 amino acids. For the CDR3, the DNA is TGTGCCTGGTCACTTCCAGGCCAAGAGACCCAGTACTTC. Translating gives CAWSLPGQETQYF.

CDR3 protein: CASSQVEGGATKTQYF. In DNA, the CDR3 is TGTGCCAGCAGCCAAGTAGAGGGGGGCGCCACGAAGACCCAGTACTTC. This chain connects TRBV4-2 to TRBJ2-5; either TRBD1 or TRBD2 may fit D (6 bases each). The CDR3 loop spans 16 amino acids. Germline V gene lookup returns CDR1 LGHNA and CDR2 YNFKEQ. V was trimmed by 1 base and J by 6 bases, leaving 18 bases between them.

This clonotype was detected many times. The V gene is TRBV2, the J gene TRBJ2-7, with 8 bases lining up with TRBD1. Germline CDR1 and CDR2: SNHLY and FYNNEI. The junction had 3 bases not matched to a gene; V was cut back by 8 bases and J by 3 bases. This CDR3 region has 12 residues. The CDR3 sequence is CASWDRYYEQYF. Written as DNA, the CDR3 is TGTGCCAGCTGGGACAGGTACTACGAGCAGTACTTC.

Remarks on this clonotype: It may be a read error: a sequence one base away is much more abundant. The V and J genes are TRBV5-1 and TRBJ2-1, with 8 nucleotides matching TRBD2. Germline V gene sequence: CDR1 SGHRS, CDR2 YFSETQ. The CDR3 runs to 17 residues. Germline trimming cut 3 bases from V and 1 base from J; bases unmatched to any gene: 9. The DNA for the CDR3 is TGCGCCAGCAGCTCGGGGGGGGGTTCGAATTCCTACAATGAGCAGTTCTTC. It is translated as CASSSGGGSNSYNEQFF.

This clonotype was seen a few times. The V gene is TRBV14, the J gene TRBJ2-7, with TRBD1 as a possible D gene (5 bases). Germline CDR1 reads SGHDN; CDR2 reads FVKESK. The CDR3 totals 13 residues. V lost 4 bases and J lost 3, with 10 bases in between. CDR3 sequence (DNA): TGTGCCAGCAGCCGGAACCAGGGCTACGAGCAGTACTTC. It encodes CASSRNQGYEQYF.

This clonotype was detected many times. A much bigger clone sits one base away, suggesting this may be a read error. The chain uses TRBV2 and TRBJ2-3, with D unresolved. Between the trimmed V and J ends, which lost 7 bases and 5 bases, there was a span of 7 bases. The germline CDR1 and CDR2 sequences are SNHLY and FYNNEI. This CDR3 contains 11 residues. This CDR3 reads CASTLEDTQYF. Here the CDR3 DNA reads TGTGCCAGCACCTTGGAAGATACGCAGTATTTT.